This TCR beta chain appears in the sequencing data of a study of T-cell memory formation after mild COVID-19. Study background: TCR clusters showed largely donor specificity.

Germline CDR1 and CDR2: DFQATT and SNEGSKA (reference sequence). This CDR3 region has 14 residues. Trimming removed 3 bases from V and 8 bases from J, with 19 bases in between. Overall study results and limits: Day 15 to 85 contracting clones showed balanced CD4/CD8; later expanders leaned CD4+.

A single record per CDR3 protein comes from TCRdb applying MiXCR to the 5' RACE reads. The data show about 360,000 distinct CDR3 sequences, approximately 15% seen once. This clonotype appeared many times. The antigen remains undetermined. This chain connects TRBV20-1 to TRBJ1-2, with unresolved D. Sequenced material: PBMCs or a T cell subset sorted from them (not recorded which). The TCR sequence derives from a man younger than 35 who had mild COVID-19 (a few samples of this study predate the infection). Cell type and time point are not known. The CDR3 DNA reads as TGCAGTGCTAGGGCTAAAGGCCGACCGGACGGCTACACCTTC. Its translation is CSARAKGRPDGYTF.